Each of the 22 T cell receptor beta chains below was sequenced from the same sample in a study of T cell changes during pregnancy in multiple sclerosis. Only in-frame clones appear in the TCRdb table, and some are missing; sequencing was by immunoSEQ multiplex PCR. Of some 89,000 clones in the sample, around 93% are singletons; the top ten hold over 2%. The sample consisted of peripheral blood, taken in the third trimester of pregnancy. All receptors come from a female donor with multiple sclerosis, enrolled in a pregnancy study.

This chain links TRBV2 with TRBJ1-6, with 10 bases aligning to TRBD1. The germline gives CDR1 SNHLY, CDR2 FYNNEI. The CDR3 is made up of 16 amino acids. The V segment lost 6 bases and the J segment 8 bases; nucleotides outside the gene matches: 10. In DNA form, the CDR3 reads TGTGCCAGCAGCGGGTCGGGGGGACAGGGGTATTCACCCCTCCACTTT. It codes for CASSGSGGQGYSPLHF.

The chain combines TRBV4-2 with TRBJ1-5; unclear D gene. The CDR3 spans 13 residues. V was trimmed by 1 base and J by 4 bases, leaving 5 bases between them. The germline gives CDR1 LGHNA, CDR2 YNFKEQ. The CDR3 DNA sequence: TGTGCCAGCAGCCAAGGAGTAAATCAGCCCCAGCATTTT. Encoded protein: CASSQGVNQPQHF.

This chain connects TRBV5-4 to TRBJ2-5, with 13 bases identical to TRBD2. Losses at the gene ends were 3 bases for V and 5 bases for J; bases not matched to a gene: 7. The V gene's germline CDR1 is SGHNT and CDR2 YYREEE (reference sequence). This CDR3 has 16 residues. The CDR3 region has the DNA TGTGCCAGCAGCTCGAAACTAGCGGGGGGGCTGGAGACCCAGTACTTC. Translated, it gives CASSSKLAGGLETQYF.

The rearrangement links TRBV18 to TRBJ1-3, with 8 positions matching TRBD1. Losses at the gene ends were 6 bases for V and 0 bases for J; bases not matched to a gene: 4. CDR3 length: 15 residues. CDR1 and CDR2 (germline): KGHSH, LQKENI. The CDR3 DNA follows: TGTGCCAGCTCCCTGACAGGGGTCTCTGGAAACACCATATATTTT. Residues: CASSLTGVSGNTIYF.

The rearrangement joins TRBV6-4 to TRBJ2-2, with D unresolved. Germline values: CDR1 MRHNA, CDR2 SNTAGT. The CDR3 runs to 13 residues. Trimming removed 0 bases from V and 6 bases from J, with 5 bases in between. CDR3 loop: CASSDSSPGELFF. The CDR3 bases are TGTGCCAGCAGTGACTCATCTCCCGGGGAGCTGTTTTTT.

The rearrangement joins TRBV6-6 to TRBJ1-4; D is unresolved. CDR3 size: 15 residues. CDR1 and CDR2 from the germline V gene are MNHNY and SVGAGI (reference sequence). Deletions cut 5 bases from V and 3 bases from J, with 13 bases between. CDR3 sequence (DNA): TGTGCCAGCAGTGATGCGGGCCAGTCTAATGAAAAACTGTTTTTT. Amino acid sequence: CASSDAGQSNEKLFF.

The CDR3 nucleotides are TGTGCCAGCAGTGAGGGCCTTCCTGATACGCAGTATTTT. Amino acids: CASSEGLPDTQYF. The V gene is TRBV2, the J gene TRBJ2-3; D gene ambiguous. Germline CDR1 is SNHLY and CDR2 is FYNNEI. V lost 3 bases and J lost 6, with 10 bases in between. CDR3 size: 13 residues.

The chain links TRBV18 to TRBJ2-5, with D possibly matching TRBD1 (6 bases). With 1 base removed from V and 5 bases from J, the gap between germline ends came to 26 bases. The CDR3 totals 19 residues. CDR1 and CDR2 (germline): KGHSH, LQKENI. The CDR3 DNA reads TGTGCCAGCTCACCACTGTTTCTCCCTAATGGGCAGGGGACGGAGACCCAGTACTTC. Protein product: CASSPLFLPNGQGTETQYF.

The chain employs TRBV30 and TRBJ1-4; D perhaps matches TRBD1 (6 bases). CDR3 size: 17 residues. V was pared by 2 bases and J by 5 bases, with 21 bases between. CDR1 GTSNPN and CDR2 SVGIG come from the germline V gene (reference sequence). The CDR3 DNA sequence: TGTGCCTGGAGTCCCCGACAGGATCGGAAAGGGAATGAAAAACTGTTTTTT. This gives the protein CAWSPRQDRKGNEKLFF.

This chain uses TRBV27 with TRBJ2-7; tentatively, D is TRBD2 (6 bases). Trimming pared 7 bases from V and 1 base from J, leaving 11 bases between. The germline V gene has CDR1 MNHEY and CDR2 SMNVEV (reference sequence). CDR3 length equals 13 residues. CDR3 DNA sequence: TGTGCCAGCAAGTTGCGGGGATCCTACGAGCAGTACTTC. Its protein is CASKLRGSYEQYF.

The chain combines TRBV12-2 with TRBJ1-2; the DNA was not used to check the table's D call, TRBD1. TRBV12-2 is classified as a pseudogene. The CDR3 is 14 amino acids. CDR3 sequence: CASRVTGANYGYTF. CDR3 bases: TGTGCAAGTCGCGTAACAGGGGCTAACTATGGCTACACCTTC.

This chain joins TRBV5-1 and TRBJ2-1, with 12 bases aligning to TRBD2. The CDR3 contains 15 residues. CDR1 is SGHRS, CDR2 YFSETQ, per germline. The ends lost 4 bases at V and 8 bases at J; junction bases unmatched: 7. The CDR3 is CASSLAGGPGDEQFF. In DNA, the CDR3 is TGCGCCAGCAGCCTAGCGGGGGGGCCGGGGGATGAGCAGTTCTTC. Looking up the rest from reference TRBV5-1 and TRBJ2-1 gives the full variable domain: KAGVTQTPRYLIKTRGQQVTLSCSPISGHRSVSWYQQTPGQGLQFLFEYFSETQRNKGNFPGRFSGRQFSNSRSEMNVSTLELGDSALYLCASSLAGGPGDEQFFGPGTRLTVL.

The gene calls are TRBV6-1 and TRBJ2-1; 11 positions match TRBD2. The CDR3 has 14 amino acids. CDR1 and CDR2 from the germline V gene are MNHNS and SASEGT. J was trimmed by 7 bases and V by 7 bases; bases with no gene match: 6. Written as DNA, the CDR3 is TGTGCCAGCATCGAACTAGCGGGGGATAATGAGCAGTTCTTC. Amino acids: CASIELAGDNEQFF.

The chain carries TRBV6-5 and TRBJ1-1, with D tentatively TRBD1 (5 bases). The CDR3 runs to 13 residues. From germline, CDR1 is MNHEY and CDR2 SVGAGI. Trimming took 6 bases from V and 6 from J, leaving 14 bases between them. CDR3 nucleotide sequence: TGTGCCAGCAGGGCCGGGGGACTAGCTGAAGCTTTCTTT. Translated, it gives CASRAGGLAEAFF.

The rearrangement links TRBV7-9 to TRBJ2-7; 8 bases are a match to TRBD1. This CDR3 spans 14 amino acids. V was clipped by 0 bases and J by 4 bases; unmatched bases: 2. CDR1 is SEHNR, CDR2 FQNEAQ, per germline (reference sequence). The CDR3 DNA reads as TGTGCCAGCAGCTTAGCGGGACAGGAGTACGAGCAGTACTTC. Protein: CASSLAGQEYEQYF. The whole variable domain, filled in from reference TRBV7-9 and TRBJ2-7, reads DTGVSQNPRHKITKRGQNVTFRCDPISEHNRLYWYRQTLGQGPEFLTYFQNEAQLEKSRLLSDRFSAERPKGSFSTLEIQRTEQGDSAMYLCASSLAGQEYEQYFGPGTRLTVT.

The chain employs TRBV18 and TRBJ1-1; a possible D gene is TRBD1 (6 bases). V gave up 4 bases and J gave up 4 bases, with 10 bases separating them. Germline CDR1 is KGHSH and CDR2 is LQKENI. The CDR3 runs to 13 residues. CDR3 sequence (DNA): TGTGCCAGCTCACAACAGGGAAGCACTGAAGCTTTCTTT. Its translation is CASSQQGSTEAFF.

This CDR3 is CASSKQGGSYNEQFF. For the CDR3, the DNA is TGTGCCAGCAGCAAACAGGGGGGGTCCTACAATGAGCAGTTCTTC. The rearrangement uses TRBV7-3 and TRBJ2-1, with a possible D match to TRBD1 (8 bases). The germline V gene has CDR1 SGHTA and CDR2 FQGTGA. This CDR3 has 15 amino acids. V was trimmed by 5 bases and J by 1 base, leaving 12 bases between them.

The CDR3 loop reads CASSLYGGLTDTQYF. The CDR3 region has the DNA TGTGCCAGCAGCTTGTACGGCGGCCTCACAGATACGCAGTATTTT. The chain uses TRBV5-6 and TRBJ2-3; D is unresolved. Germline V gives CDR1 SGHDT, CDR2 YYEEEE. CDR3 length equals 15 residues. The V gene lost 1 base and the J gene lost 2 bases, with 11 bases spanning the gap.

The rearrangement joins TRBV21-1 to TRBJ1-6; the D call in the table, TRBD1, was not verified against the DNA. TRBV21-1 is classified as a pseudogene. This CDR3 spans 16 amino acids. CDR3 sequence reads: CASSKQFSYRNSPLHF. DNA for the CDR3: TGTGCCAGCAGCAAACAGTTTTCGTACAGGAATTCACCCCTCCACTTT.

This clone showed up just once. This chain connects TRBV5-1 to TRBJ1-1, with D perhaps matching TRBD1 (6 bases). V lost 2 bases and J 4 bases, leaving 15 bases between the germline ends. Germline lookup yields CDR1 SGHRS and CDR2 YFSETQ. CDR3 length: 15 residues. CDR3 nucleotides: TGCGCCAGCAGCTTCCCAACAGGGACGGGCACTGAAGCTTTCTTT. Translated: CASSFPTGTGTEAFF.

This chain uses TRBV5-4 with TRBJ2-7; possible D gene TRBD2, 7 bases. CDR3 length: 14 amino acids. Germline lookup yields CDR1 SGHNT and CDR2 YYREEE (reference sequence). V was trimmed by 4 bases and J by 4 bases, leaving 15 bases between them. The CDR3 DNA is TGTGCCAGCAGCCGGCGGGGGCAGGCTTACGAGCAGTACTTC. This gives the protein CASSRRGQAYEQYF.

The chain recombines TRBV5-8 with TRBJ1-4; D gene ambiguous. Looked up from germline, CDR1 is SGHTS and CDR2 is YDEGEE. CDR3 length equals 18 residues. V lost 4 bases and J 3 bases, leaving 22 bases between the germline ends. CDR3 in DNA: TGTGCCAGCAGCCCACCCTCGGGTTGGGAGGGAGCTAATGAAAAACTGTTTTTT. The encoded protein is CASSPPSGWEGANEKLFF.